The rows below give T cell receptor beta chains drawn from one sample of a study of cytomegalovirus exposure and HLA in healthy donors. Some clones are missing from TCRdb's copy, which holds only in-frame ones; the method was immunoSEQ multiplex PCR. The data contain 200,000 to 250,000 clones, roughly four fifths of them seen just once; the ten biggest clones take up 0.58%. Input material: PBMCs. Receptor source: a woman between 35 and 50 years old in good health and CMV-seronegative. Each CDR3 is given with its conserved first and last residue. Each record gives: V gene, J gene, clone size, D gene, CDR3 protein, CDR3 DNA. A D gene is named only where the DNA matches it firmly. Expanded clones get a size class; other rows say once, few or many, or leave the size out.

v_gene: TRBV10-2; j_gene: TRBJ2-1; abundance: .; d_gene: .; CDR3aa: CATGRWEQFF; CDR3nt: TGCGCCACGGGGAGATGGGAGCAGTTCTTC
v_gene: TRBV29-1; j_gene: TRBJ2-1; abundance: .; d_gene: TRBD1; CDR3aa: CSVGVGTGISYNEQFF; CDR3nt: TGCAGCGTGGGGGTCGGGACAGGCATCTCCTACAATGAGCAGTTCTTC
v_gene: TRBV29-1; j_gene: TRBJ2-5; abundance: .; d_gene: .; CDR3aa: CSVEDYFGQETQYF; CDR3nt: TGCAGCGTTGAAGATTATTTCGGACAGGAGACCCAGTACTTC
v_gene: TRBV7-9; j_gene: TRBJ2-1; abundance: .; d_gene: TRBD2; CDR3aa: CASSLELAAYNEQFF; CDR3nt: TGTGCCAGCAGCTTAGAACTAGCGGCTTACAATGAGCAGTTCTTC
v_gene: TRBV11-3; j_gene: TRBJ1-1; abundance: .; d_gene: .; CDR3aa: CASSPNRALNTEAFF; CDR3nt: TGTGCCAGCAGCCCTAACAGGGCTTTGAACACTGAAGCTTTCTTT
v_gene: TRBV6-5; j_gene: TRBJ2-4; abundance: .; d_gene: .; CDR3aa: CASSYGRQAYF; CDR3nt: TGTGCCAGCAGTTACGGAAGACAGGCGTACTTC
v_gene: TRBV5-6; j_gene: TRBJ2-5; abundance: .; d_gene: .; CDR3aa: CASSLDLRKTQYF; CDR3nt: TGTGCCAGCAGCTTGGATCTGCGGAAGACCCAGTACTTC
v_gene: TRBV7-6; j_gene: TRBJ2-7; abundance: .; d_gene: .; CDR3aa: CASSLVQGGYEQYF; CDR3nt: TGTGCCAGCAGCTTAGTTCAGGGGGGCTACGAGCAGTACTTC
v_gene: TRBV7-2; j_gene: TRBJ2-7; abundance: .; d_gene: .; CDR3aa: CASSLSPYYEQYF; CDR3nt: TGTGCCAGCAGCTTATCCCCGTACTACGAGCAGTACTTC
v_gene: TRBV7-9; j_gene: TRBJ2-7; abundance: .; d_gene: .; CDR3aa: CSSSPQAGGNEQYF; CDR3nt: TGTTCCAGCAGCCCACAGGCAGGCGGTAACGAGCAGTACTTC
v_gene: TRBV7-2; j_gene: TRBJ1-2; abundance: .; d_gene: TRBD1; CDR3aa: CASSSGQGGNYGYTF; CDR3nt: TGTGCCAGCAGCTCAGGACAGGGTGGGAACTATGGCTACACCTTC
v_gene: TRBV6-1; j_gene: TRBJ1-2; abundance: .; d_gene: .; CDR3aa: CASSEIAGFGYTF; CDR3nt: TGTGCCAGCAGTGAAATTGCAGGTTTTGGCTACACCTTC
v_gene: TRBV2; j_gene: TRBJ1-2; abundance: .; d_gene: .; CDR3aa: CASSETDRANYGYTF; CDR3nt: TGTGCCAGCAGTGAAACCGACAGAGCTAACTATGGCTACACCTTC
v_gene: TRBV7-9; j_gene: TRBJ2-2; abundance: .; d_gene: TRBD1; CDR3aa: CASSLRQGVTGELFF; CDR3nt: TGTGCCAGCAGCCTCCGACAGGGTGTCACCGGGGAGCTGTTTTTT
v_gene: TRBV23-1; j_gene: TRBJ1-2; abundance: .; d_gene: TRBD1; CDR3aa: CASSPTGDGYTF; CDR3nt: TGCGCCAGCAGTCCGACAGGGGATGGCTACACCTTC
v_gene: TRBV28; j_gene: TRBJ1-3; abundance: .; d_gene: .; CDR3aa: CASSQVVGNTIYF; CDR3nt: TGTGCCAGCAGCCAGGTAGTTGGAAACACCATATATTTT
v_gene: TRBV7-3; j_gene: TRBJ2-3; abundance: .; d_gene: TRBD2; CDR3aa: CASRPREGITDTQYF; CDR3nt: TGTGCCAGCCGACCGAGGGAGGGTATTACAGATACGCAGTATTTT
v_gene: TRBV7-9; j_gene: TRBJ2-1; abundance: .; d_gene: TRBD2; CDR3aa: CASSLVNPAGGPEFF; CDR3nt: TGTGCCAGCAGCTTAGTGAACCCAGCGGGGGGGCCTGAGTTCTTC
v_gene: TRBV9; j_gene: TRBJ2-3; abundance: .; d_gene: .; CDR3aa: CASSVYGGRTDTQYF; CDR3nt: TGTGCCAGCAGCGTATACGGGGGTAGGACAGATACGCAGTATTTT
v_gene: TRBV19; j_gene: TRBJ1-1; abundance: few; d_gene: .; CDR3aa: CASSIQGGNPSTEAFF; CDR3nt: TGTGCCAGTAGTATACAGGGAGGGAACCCCAGCACTGAAGCTTTCTTT
v_gene: TRBV28; j_gene: TRBJ2-7; abundance: .; d_gene: .; CDR3aa: CASSRTYEQYF; CDR3nt: TGTGCCAGCAGCCGTACCTACGAGCAGTACTTC
v_gene: TRBV5-1; j_gene: TRBJ2-1; abundance: .; d_gene: TRBD1; CDR3aa: CASSLGDRATYNEQFF; CDR3nt: TGCGCCAGCAGCTTGGGGGACAGGGCAACCTACAATGAGCAGTTCTTC
v_gene: TRBV6-1; j_gene: TRBJ2-3; abundance: .; d_gene: TRBD2; CDR3aa: CASRRKLADTQYF; CDR3nt: TGTGCCAGCAGAAGGAAACTAGCGGATACGCAGTATTTT
v_gene: TRBV7-8; j_gene: TRBJ2-2; abundance: .; d_gene: TRBD2; CDR3aa: CASSIGLAGGPGELFF; CDR3nt: TGTGCCAGCAGCATCGGGCTAGCGGGGGGGCCTGGGGAGCTGTTTTTT
v_gene: TRBV21-1; j_gene: TRBJ2-6; abundance: .; d_gene: .; CDR3aa: CASRQGRDKGGANVLTF; CDR3nt: TGTGCCAGCAGACAGGGTAGAGATAAGGGTGGGGCCAACGTCCTGACTTTC
v_gene: TRBV29-1; j_gene: TRBJ2-3; abundance: .; d_gene: .; CDR3aa: CSPRNGGSTDTQYF; CDR3nt: TGCAGCCCCCGCAATGGGGGGAGCACAGATACGCAGTATTTT
v_gene: TRBV7-6; j_gene: TRBJ2-2; abundance: .; d_gene: TRBD1; CDR3aa: CASHGQGTVGELFF; CDR3nt: TGTGCCAGCCACGGACAGGGTACAGTCGGGGAGCTGTTTTTT
v_gene: TRBV19; j_gene: TRBJ2-2; abundance: .; d_gene: TRBD1; CDR3aa: CASSQYRGTGELFF; CDR3nt: TGTGCCAGTAGTCAGTACAGGGGCACCGGGGAGCTGTTTTTT
v_gene: TRBV2; j_gene: TRBJ1-3; abundance: few; d_gene: .; CDR3aa: CASSSGQPGNTIYF; CDR3nt: TGTGCCAGCAGCTCTGGACAGCCTGGAAACACCATATATTTT
v_gene: TRBV4-3; j_gene: TRBJ2-7; abundance: .; d_gene: TRBD2; CDR3aa: CASSQDRGGNEQYF; CDR3nt: TGCGCCAGCAGCCAAGATCGGGGAGGGAACGAGCAGTACTTC
v_gene: TRBV6-5; j_gene: TRBJ2-7; abundance: .; d_gene: TRBD1; CDR3aa: CASSYVPGGYEQYF; CDR3nt: TGTGCCAGCAGTTACGTCCCAGGGGGCTACGAGCAGTACTTC
v_gene: TRBV6-5; j_gene: TRBJ2-3; abundance: .; d_gene: .; CDR3aa: CASTAGAGTQYF; CDR3nt: TGTGCCAGCACGGCGGGGGCAGGCACGCAGTATTTT
v_gene: TRBV14; j_gene: TRBJ2-2; abundance: .; d_gene: TRBD1; CDR3aa: CASSPWGTGISGDTGELFF; CDR3nt: TGTGCCAGCAGCCCTTGGGGGACAGGGATCAGCGGGGACACCGGGGAGCTGTTTTTT
v_gene: TRBV6-6; j_gene: TRBJ1-5; abundance: .; d_gene: .; CDR3aa: CASSYLRSGGKQPQHF; CDR3nt: TGTGCCAGCAGTTACCTCAGGAGTGGGGGCAAGCAGCCCCAGCATTTT
v_gene: TRBV20-1; j_gene: TRBJ2-7; abundance: once; d_gene: TRBD1; CDR3aa: CSALTGVAQYF; CDR3nt: TGCAGTGCTCTTACAGGGGTGGCTCAGTACTTC
v_gene: TRBV4-1; j_gene: TRBJ2-2; abundance: .; d_gene: TRBD2; CDR3aa: CASSLAGGRSRTGELFF; CDR3nt: TGCGCCAGCAGTCTAGCGGGGGGGCGGAGCCGTACCGGGGAGCTGTTTTTT
v_gene: TRBV6-1; j_gene: TRBJ2-2; abundance: .; d_gene: .; CDR3aa: CASSSQGGGELFF; CDR3nt: TGTGCCAGCAGTTCTCAGGGGGGCGGGGAGCTGTTTTTT
v_gene: TRBV7-2; j_gene: TRBJ2-5; abundance: .; d_gene: TRBD1; CDR3aa: CASSFGTGWETQYF; CDR3nt: TGTGCCAGCAGCTTCGGGACAGGGTGGGAGACCCAGTACTTC
v_gene: TRBV7-6; j_gene: TRBJ1-3; abundance: .; d_gene: .; CDR3aa: CASSLTNGGGNTIYF; CDR3nt: TGTGCCAGCAGCTTAACGAACGGGGGTGGAAACACCATATATTTT
v_gene: TRBV7-9; j_gene: TRBJ2-5; abundance: .; d_gene: .; CDR3aa: CASSPGVETQYF; CDR3nt: TGTGCCAGCAGCCCGGGGGTGGAGACCCAGTACTTC
v_gene: TRBV6-1; j_gene: TRBJ2-7; abundance: .; d_gene: TRBD1; CDR3aa: CASSAGQGANEQYF; CDR3nt: TGTGCCAGCAGTGCGGGGCAGGGGGCGAACGAGCAGTACTTC